The 23 T cell receptor beta chains below come from one sample, sequenced in a study of radiotherapy plus CTLA-4 blockade in lung cancer. Libraries were prepared by immunoSEQ multiplex PCR; TCRdb keeps only in-frame clonotypes and omits some of them. Of 100,000 or so clones listed, around 86% are singletons. Sequencing was performed on peripheral blood, taken from a patient treated with radiotherapy plus ipilimumab. These receptors all stem from a human donor with non-small cell lung cancer that progressed on radiotherapy plus ipilimumab.

The chain has TRBV7-3 and TRBJ2-1, with TRBD1 identical over 11 bases. Germline V gene data show CDR1 as SGHTA and CDR2 as FQGTGA. V shed 0 bases, J shed 6 bases, and the junction held 4 bases outside the gene matches. The CDR3 covers 16 residues. The CDR3 sequence: CASSLTYGTGGNEQFF. The CDR3 region has the DNA TGTGCCAGCAGCTTAACGTACGGGACAGGGGGCAATGAGCAGTTCTTC. The entire variable domain, with the rest obtained from reference TRBV7-3 and TRBJ2-1, is as follows: GAGVSQTPSNKVTEKGKYVELRCDPISGHTALYWYRQSLGQGPEFLIYFQGTGAADDSGLPNDRFFAVRPEGSVSTLKIQRTERGDSAVYLCASSLTYGTGGNEQFFGPGTRLTVL.

The CDR3 DNA is TGTGCCTGGAGTGGACCCTCTAGGGGTAGCGGGAGGCCCTACAATGAGCAGTTCTTC. This sequence encodes CAWSGPSRGSGRPYNEQFF. The rearrangement links TRBV30 to TRBJ2-1; 10 nucleotides match TRBD2. The CDR3 covers 19 residues. V was clipped by 1 base and J by 2 bases; unmatched bases: 14. Germline V gene data show CDR1 as GTSNPN and CDR2 as SVGIG (reference sequence).

The V call is TRBV5-1, the J call TRBJ1-2; 10 positions agree with TRBD1. This CDR3 has 15 residues. Germline V lookup: CDR1 SGHRS, CDR2 YFSETQ. The J segment lost 9 bases and the V segment lost 4 bases, leaving 12 bases of the junction unmatched. CDR3: CASSRGATGGDSYTF. The CDR3 DNA sequence: TGCGCCAGCAGCCGAGGGGCGACAGGGGGCGATAGCTACACCTTC.

This clone was observed once. This rearrangement joins TRBV11-2 to TRBJ1-2, with 8 nucleotides matching TRBD1. Germline V lookup: CDR1 SGHAT, CDR2 FQNNGV. Unmatched junction bases numbered 2, after V lost 1 base and J lost 7 bases. The CDR3 loop spans 13 amino acids. The CDR3 nucleotides read TGTGCCAGCAGCTTAGGGACAGGGCTTGGCTACACCTTC. This gives the protein CASSLGTGLGYTF.

V gene TRBV4-3 combines with J gene TRBJ2-7; 7 nucleotides agree with TRBD1. V shed 10 bases, J shed 3 bases, and the junction held 12 bases outside the gene matches. Germline CDR1 and CDR2: LGHNA and YSLEER. There are 14 residues in the CDR3. CDR3 amino acids: CANLPGQTNYEQYF. The CDR3 DNA follows: TGCGCCAACCTTCCGGGACAGACGAACTACGAGCAGTACTTC.

The chain is built from TRBV9 and TRBJ2-3; 8 bases are shared with TRBD1. This CDR3 comprises 17 residues. Germline CDR1 and CDR2: SGDLS and YYNGEE. J lost 3 bases, V lost 0 bases, and 9 bases had no gene match. CDR3 sequence: CASSVAPLGQGTDTQYF. The CDR3 nucleotides are TGTGCCAGCAGCGTAGCCCCCCTCGGACAGGGAACAGATACGCAGTATTTT. Complete variable domain (other parts from reference TRBV9 and TRBJ2-3): DSGVTQTPKHLITATGQRVTLRCSPRSGDLSVYWYQQSLDQGLQFLIQYYNGEERAKGNILERFSAQQFPDLHSELNLSSLELGDSALYFCASSVAPLGQGTDTQYFGPGTRLTVL.

In its sample, this clone was seen once. The rearrangement uses TRBV4-2 and TRBJ2-7, with D tentatively TRBD1 (6 bases). V lost 3 bases and J lost 3, with 12 bases in between. In germline, CDR1 is LGHNA, CDR2 YNFKEQ. The CDR3 spans 14 residues. DNA of the CDR3: TGTGCCAGCAGCCAGGTCACAGGGAGCTACGAGCAGTACTTC. This gives the protein CASSQVTGSYEQYF.

The chain uses TRBV30 and TRBJ1-2, with 9 nucleotides matching TRBD1. Germline V gene data show CDR1 as GTSNPN and CDR2 as SVGIG (reference sequence). Trimming took 0 bases from V and 1 from J; bases not matched to a gene: 6. The length of the CDR3 is 16 residues. DNA of the CDR3: TGTGCCTGGAGTGTACACGGGACAGGGCTTAACTATGGCTACACCTTC. This translates into CAWSVHGTGLNYGYTF.

This clone was seen more than once but under ten times. The chain employs TRBV4-1 and TRBJ2-5, with 8 bases fitting TRBD1. V trimming: 5 bases; J trimming: 2 bases; junction bases outside the gene matches: 4. The CDR3 extends over 14 amino acids. Germline CDR1 and CDR2: MGHRA and YSYEKL. The CDR3 DNA sequence: TGCGCCAGCAGCACCGGGACAGGACAAGAGACCCAGTACTTC. Protein: CASSTGTGQETQYF.

The CDR3 sequence: CASSLNGGSPISSYNEQFF. The DNA for the CDR3 is TGTGCCAGCAGCTTGAACGGGGGGTCTCCGATTAGCTCCTACAATGAGCAGTTCTTC. The genes are TRBV7-3 and TRBJ2-1; 7 nucleotides agree with TRBD2. Trimming took 3 bases from V and 0 from J; bases not matched to a gene: 14. This CDR3 is built from 19 residues. In germline, CDR1 is SGHTA, CDR2 FQGTGA.

This rearrangement joins TRBV30 to TRBJ2-2, with D unresolved. Germline V gene data show CDR1 as GTSNPN and CDR2 as SVGIG (reference sequence). V was trimmed by 0 bases and J by 5 bases, leaving 10 bases between them. This CDR3 spans 14 amino acids. CDR3 bases: TGTGCCTGGAGTGTACATCTAAAAACCGGGGAGCTGTTTTTT. This encodes CAWSVHLKTGELFF.

The chain links TRBV7-9 to TRBJ2-5; TRBD1 aligns across 7 bases. The ends lost 4 bases at V and 4 bases at J; junction bases unmatched: 6. The V gene's germline CDR1 is SEHNR and CDR2 FQNEAQ (reference sequence). This CDR3 is 14 amino acids long. CDR3 coding DNA: TGTGCCAGCAGCTCCCTCGGGACAGCAGAGACCCAGTACTTC. Its protein is CASSSLGTAETQYF.

The gene calls are TRBV5-1 and TRBJ2-7, with 9 nucleotides matching TRBD2. This CDR3 is 16 amino acids long. V trimming: 2 bases; J trimming: 0 bases; junction bases outside the gene matches: 6. Germline V gene data show CDR1 as SGHRS and CDR2 as YFSETQ. Here the CDR3 reads CASSLYGTSNSYEQYF. CDR3 sequence (DNA): TGCGCCAGCAGCTTATACGGGACTAGCAACTCCTACGAGCAGTACTTC.

The chain employs TRBV14 and TRBJ2-2; D not resolved. In germline, CDR1 is SGHDN, CDR2 FVKESK. CDR3 length: 15 amino acids. Trimming removed 0 bases from V and 0 bases from J, with 5 bases in between. This chain's CDR3 is CASSQDRPNTGELFF. The DNA for the CDR3 is TGTGCCAGCAGCCAAGACAGGCCGAACACCGGGGAGCTGTTTTTT.

This chain joins TRBV2 and TRBJ1-6; D perhaps matches TRBD1 (5 bases). The length of the CDR3 is 14 residues. V dropped 1 base and J dropped 5 bases, with 6 bases sitting between them. Germline V CDR1 and CDR2: SNHLY, FYNNEI. Here the CDR3 DNA reads TGTGCCAGCAGTGAAGGAGGGGATAATTCACCCCTCCACTTT. Its protein is CASSEGGDNSPLHF.

The chain joins TRBV10-3 to TRBJ2-1; tentative D call: TRBD1 (5 bases). CDR3 length equals 15 residues. Looked up from germline, CDR1 is ENHRY and CDR2 is SYGVKD. V was pared by 2 bases and J by 1 base, with 9 bases between. DNA for the CDR3: TGTGCCATCAGTGAGAGCAGGGAATCCTACAATGAGCAGTTCTTC. Encoded protein: CAISESRESYNEQFF.

The rearrangement links TRBV7-2 to TRBJ1-2; TRBD1 might be the D (5 bases). Trimming cost V 2 bases and J 4 bases, with 11 bases left between them. Germline V gene sequence: CDR1 SGHTA, CDR2 FQGNSA. The CDR3 sequence is 14 residues long. CDR3 sequence (DNA): TGTGCCAGCAGCTTAAGCGACGGGACCTATGGCTACACCTTC. Its translation is CASSLSDGTYGYTF. Looking up the rest from reference TRBV7-2 and TRBJ1-2 gives the full variable domain: GAGVSQSPSNKVTEKGKDVELRCDPISGHTALYWYRQSLGQGLEFLIYFQGNSAPDKSGLPSDRFSAERTGGSVSTLTIQRTQQEDSAVYLCASSLSDGTYGYTFGSGTRLTVV.

This clone occurred many times. In DNA form, the CDR3 reads TGTGCCAGTACTACCTGGGACTCCACAGATACGCAGTATTTT. It translates to CASTTWDSTDTQYF. The chain links TRBV19 to TRBJ2-3; possibly TRBD2 for D (6 bases). The germline V and J ends were trimmed by 7 bases and 2 bases, with 13 bases remaining between them. This CDR3 is built from 14 residues. The V gene's germline CDR1 is LNHDA and CDR2 SQIVND (reference sequence). Full variable domain (rest looked up from reference TRBV19 and TRBJ2-3): DGGITQSPKYLFRKEGQNVTLSCEQNLNHDAMYWYRQDPGQGLRLIYYSQIVNDFQKGDIAEGYSVSREKKESFPLTVTSAQKNPTAFYLCASTTWDSTDTQYFGPGTRLTVL.

The rearrangement links TRBV5-1 to TRBJ1-6; unclear D gene. Per germline, CDR1 SGHRS and CDR2 YFSETQ. Trimming removed 1 base from V and 5 bases from J, with 13 bases in between. This CDR3 is 16 amino acids long. The CDR3, as DNA: TGCGCCAGCAGCTTGTCCCCGGGTGTCCATAATTCACCCCTCCACTTT. Encoded protein: CASSLSPGVHNSPLHF.

In its sample, this clone was seen a few times. The V gene is TRBV28, the J gene TRBJ1-2, with D possibly being TRBD1 (6 bases). CDR1 is MDHEN, CDR2 SYDVKM, per germline. The CDR3 spans 13 residues. V lost 6 bases and J 4 bases, leaving 12 bases between the germline ends. The CDR3: CASRSTGSYGYTF. DNA for the CDR3: TGTGCCAGCAGAAGTACAGGGTCCTATGGCTACACCTTC.

The chain uses TRBV7-8 and TRBJ1-6; D possibly corresponds to TRBD1 (6 bases). Trimming took 7 bases from V and 10 from J, leaving 23 bases between them. The CDR3 is 16 amino acids. Germline values: CDR1 SGHVS, CDR2 FQNEAQ. As DNA, the CDR3 is TGTGCCAGCACCTTTGGGGGGACAAACAAAGGCTCACCCCTCCACTTT. This codes for CASTFGGTNKGSPLHF. The full variable domain, in which reference TRBV7-8 and TRBJ1-6 provide the parts outside the CDR3, is GAGVSQSPRYKVAKRGQDVALRCDPISGHVSLFWYQQALGQGPEFLTYFQNEAQLDKSGLPSDRFFAERPEGSVSTLKIQRTQQEDSAVYLCASTFGGTNKGSPLHFGNGTRLTVT.

CDR3 sequence reads: CASSPTKNPDQPQHF. The CDR3 bases are TGTGCCAGTAGTCCCACTAAAAACCCGGATCAGCCCCAGCATTTT. This sequence joins TRBV19 and TRBJ1-5; D is unresolved. The CDR3 runs 15 residues. V was trimmed by 5 bases and J by 5 bases, leaving 16 bases between them. Per the germline V gene, CDR1 is LNHDA and CDR2 is SQIVND (reference sequence).

The rearrangement uses TRBV29-1 and TRBJ2-7, with 10 bases lining up with TRBD2. The germline V gene has CDR1 SQVTM and CDR2 ANQGSEA. The junction had 5 bases not matched to a gene; V was cut back by 4 bases and J by 5 bases. The CDR3 covers 13 residues. The CDR3 region has the DNA TGCAGCGTTGTTCCAGCGGGAGGGAACGAGCAGTACTTC. Encoded protein: CSVVPAGGNEQYF.